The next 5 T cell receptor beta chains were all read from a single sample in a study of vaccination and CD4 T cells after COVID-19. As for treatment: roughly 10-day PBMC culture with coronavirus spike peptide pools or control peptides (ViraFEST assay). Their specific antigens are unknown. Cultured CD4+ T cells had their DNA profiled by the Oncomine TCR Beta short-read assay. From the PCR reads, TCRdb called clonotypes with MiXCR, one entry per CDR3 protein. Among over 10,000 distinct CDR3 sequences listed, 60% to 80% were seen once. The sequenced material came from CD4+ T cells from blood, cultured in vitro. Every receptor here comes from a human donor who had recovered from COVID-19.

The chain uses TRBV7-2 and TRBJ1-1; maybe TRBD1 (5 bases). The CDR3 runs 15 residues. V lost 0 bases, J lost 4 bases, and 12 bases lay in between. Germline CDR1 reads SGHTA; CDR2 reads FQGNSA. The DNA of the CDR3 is TGTGCCAGCAGCTTAGCGCGGGGGTTCGGCACTGAAGCTTTCTTT. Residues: CASSLARGFGTEAFF. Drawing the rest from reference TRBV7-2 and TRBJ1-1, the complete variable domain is GAGVSQSPSNKVTEKGKDVELRCDPISGHTALYWYRQSLGQGLEFLIYFQGNSAPDKSGLPSDRFSAERTGGSVSTLTIQRTQQEDSAVYLCASSLARGFGTEAFFGQGTRLTVV.

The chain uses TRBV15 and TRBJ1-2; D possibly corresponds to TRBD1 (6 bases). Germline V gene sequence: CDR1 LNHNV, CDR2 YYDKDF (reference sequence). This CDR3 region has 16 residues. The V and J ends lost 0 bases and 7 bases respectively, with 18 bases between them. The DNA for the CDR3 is TGTGCCACCAGCAGAGATAGGACAGTAATTTTTGGTGGCTACACCTTC. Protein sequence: CATSRDRTVIFGGYTF.

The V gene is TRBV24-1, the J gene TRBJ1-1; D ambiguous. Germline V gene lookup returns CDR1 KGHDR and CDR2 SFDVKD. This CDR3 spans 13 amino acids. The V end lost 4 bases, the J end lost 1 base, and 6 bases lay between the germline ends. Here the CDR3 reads CATSDTQNTEAFF. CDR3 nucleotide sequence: TGTGCCACCAGTGACACCCAGAACACTGAAGCTTTCTTT.

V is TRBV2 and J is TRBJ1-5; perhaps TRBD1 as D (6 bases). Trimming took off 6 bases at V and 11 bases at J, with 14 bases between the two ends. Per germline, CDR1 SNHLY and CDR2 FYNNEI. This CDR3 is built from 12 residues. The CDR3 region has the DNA TGTGCCAGCAGGGACAGCGGGCGGGCCCAGCATTTT. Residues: CASRDSGRAQHF.

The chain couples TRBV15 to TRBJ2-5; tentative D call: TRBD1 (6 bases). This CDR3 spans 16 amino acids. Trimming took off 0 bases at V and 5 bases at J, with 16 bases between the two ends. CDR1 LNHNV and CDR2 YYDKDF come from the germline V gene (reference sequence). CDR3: CATSRDRGSSRETQYF. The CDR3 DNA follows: TGTGCCACCAGCAGAGACAGGGGATCAAGTCGGGAGACCCAGTACTTC.